The T cell receptor beta chain described here comes from a study of blood T cells in healthy people across ages. Study-level results: Aged donors had fewer naive CD4+ cells and lower diversity than long-lived donors. With donor CMV status unknown, expanded clonotype changes were possibly confounded.

This clonotype has more than one count but fewer than ten. Its specificity is not known. Combining a sample-barcoded 5' primer with a J-beta primer mix, a second PCR ran for roughly 7 to 11 cycles. TCRdb passed the 5' RACE reads through MiXCR, listing each CDR3 protein once. There are about a million distinct CDR3 sequences in the sample; 35% to 45% occur only once, and 10% to 15% lies in the top ten. CDR1 and CDR2 from the germline V gene are MNHNS and SASEGT. The V gene lost 2 bases and the J gene lost 6 bases, with 10 bases spanning the gap. The CDR3 sequence is 13 residues long. The V call is TRBV6-1, the J call TRBJ1-2; D ambiguous. The sequence derives from a man between 18 and 35 years old in good health. Material: blood. The CDR3 reads CASSEFRVDGYTF. The DNA of the CDR3 is TGTGCCAGCAGTGAATTTCGGGTTGATGGCTACACCTTC.